Listed below are T cell receptor beta chains from one sample, sequenced in a study of T cells in narcolepsy. Sequencing was performed with immunoSEQ multiplex PCR; in TCRdb, only in-frame clones are kept and a portion is missing. The data show fewer than 30,000 clones, around 85% seen once. Input material: CD45RA- memory CD4+ T cells from PBMCs. All receptors derive from a human donor with narcolepsy. The CDR3 runs from the conserved cysteine through the conserved F or W. Size values are once, few and many counts, or a class for expanded clones, and some rows have none.

clone size: once
V gene: TRBV4-1
CDR3 protein: CASSQGGTSGRSTQYF

clone size: .
V gene: TRBV10-3
CDR3 protein: CAISEDDSPSAEAFF

clone size: .
V gene: TRBV2
CDR3 protein: CASRVQGGPLEQYF

clone size: .
V gene: TRBV20-1
CDR3 protein: CSARDTGTQYF

clone size: .
V gene: TRBV9
CDR3 protein: CASSVGLVSGGELFF

clone size: .
V gene: TRBV10-3
CDR3 protein: CAIKGQGSVGSYEQYF

clone size: .
V gene: TRBV14
CDR3 protein: CASSQPGQEYYGYTF

clone size: .
V gene: TRBV11-2
CDR3 protein: CASSPRALAARNEQFF

clone size: once
V gene: TRBV30
CDR3 protein: CAWNPGDRALTEQFF

clone size: .
V gene: TRBV19
CDR3 protein: CATITGRRNTEAFF

clone size: .
V gene: TRBV5-1
CDR3 protein: CASPFATNEKLFF

clone size: .
V gene: TRBV5-4
CDR3 protein: CASSLDVAANTGELFF

clone size: .
V gene: TRBV7-6
CDR3 protein: CASSPPPGGPQTYEQYF

clone size: .
V gene: TRBV7-2
CDR3 protein: CASSLIGSSGNTIYF

clone size: .
V gene: TRBV6-7
CDR3 protein: CSPDLDNAPNYGYTF

clone size: .
V gene: TRBV6-1
CDR3 protein: CASSGGLAGLKMDEQYF

clone size: .
V gene: TRBV25-1
CDR3 protein: CASSRQSNTEAFF

clone size: .
V gene: TRBV19
CDR3 protein: CASRISRDRGPYGYTF

clone size: .
V gene: TRBV7-3
CDR3 protein: CASSRRTGVEDTQYF

clone size: .
V gene: TRBV15
CDR3 protein: CATSRGGQGSYEQYF

clone size: .
V gene: TRBV19
CDR3 protein: CASSTGTGGVGNQPQHF

clone size: few
V gene: TRBV6-1
CDR3 protein: CASSVSHDEKLFF

clone size: .
V gene: TRBV5-4
CDR3 protein: CASSSVPQSNRAGELFF

clone size: .
V gene: TRBV29-1
CDR3 protein: CSHLGGSPPQYF

clone size: .
V gene: TRBV27
CDR3 protein: CASRGQGGGEAFF

clone size: .
V gene: TRBV19
CDR3 protein: CASSDRGDTGELFF

clone size: once
V gene: TRBV28
CDR3 protein: CASSGQGRAEAFF

clone size: .
V gene: TRBV11-2
CDR3 protein: CASSRDRTDTGELFF

clone size: .
V gene: TRBV30
CDR3 protein: CAWSGGQATNEKLFF

clone size: few
V gene: TRBV5-1
CDR3 protein: CASSPLLRSYEQYF

clone size: .
V gene: TRBV6-1
CDR3 protein: CASSESVNNEQFF

clone size: .
V gene: TRBV2
CDR3 protein: CASRDALAVQETQYF

clone size: .
V gene: TRBV28
CDR3 protein: CASTPWGDFNEAFF

clone size: .
V gene: TRBV25-1
CDR3 protein: CASSEFGTVTQYF

clone size: .
V gene: TRBV6-1
CDR3 protein: CASSERTGGNTIYF

clone size: .
V gene: TRBV27
CDR3 protein: CASSHPGGTYEQYF

clone size: .
V gene: TRBV19
CDR3 protein: CASSSRQGIQETQYF

clone size: .
V gene: TRBV7-2
CDR3 protein: CASSLGGASGNYEQYF

clone size: .
V gene: TRBV27
CDR3 protein: CASNLAGANNEQFF

clone size: few
V gene: TRBV19
CDR3 protein: CASSGTGRGNTIYF

clone size: few
V gene: TRBV10-3
CDR3 protein: CAISESGGGNTGELFF

clone size: .
V gene: TRBV30
CDR3 protein: CAWSVAGQGAEQYF

clone size: .
V gene: TRBV5-6
CDR3 protein: CASSLGGLNSYEQYF

clone size: .
V gene: TRBV9
CDR3 protein: CASSVPAGRNTIYF

clone size: .
V gene: TRBV9
CDR3 protein: CASSLTMDTYSGNTIYF

clone size: .
V gene: TRBV6-5
CDR3 protein: CASRASNQETQYF

clone size: .
V gene: TRBV10-2
CDR3 protein: CASTLWESSGNTIYF

clone size: few
V gene: TRBV11-3
CDR3 protein: CASSSRGQGHEQFF

clone size: .
V gene: TRBV15
CDR3 protein: CATSRDRQGNEQFF

clone size: once
V gene: TRBV4-1
CDR3 protein: CASSQVTGLVSPLHF

clone size: .
V gene: TRBV19
CDR3 protein: CASSIGPHGGSEQYF

clone size: .
V gene: TRBV7-6
CDR3 protein: CASSLGGASYQPQHF

clone size: .
V gene: TRBV19
CDR3 protein: CASSDRGFHEQYF

clone size: .
V gene: TRBV30
CDR3 protein: CARVKVTGSNTGELFF

clone size: .
V gene: TRBV6-5
CDR3 protein: CASSYSRGGEQFF